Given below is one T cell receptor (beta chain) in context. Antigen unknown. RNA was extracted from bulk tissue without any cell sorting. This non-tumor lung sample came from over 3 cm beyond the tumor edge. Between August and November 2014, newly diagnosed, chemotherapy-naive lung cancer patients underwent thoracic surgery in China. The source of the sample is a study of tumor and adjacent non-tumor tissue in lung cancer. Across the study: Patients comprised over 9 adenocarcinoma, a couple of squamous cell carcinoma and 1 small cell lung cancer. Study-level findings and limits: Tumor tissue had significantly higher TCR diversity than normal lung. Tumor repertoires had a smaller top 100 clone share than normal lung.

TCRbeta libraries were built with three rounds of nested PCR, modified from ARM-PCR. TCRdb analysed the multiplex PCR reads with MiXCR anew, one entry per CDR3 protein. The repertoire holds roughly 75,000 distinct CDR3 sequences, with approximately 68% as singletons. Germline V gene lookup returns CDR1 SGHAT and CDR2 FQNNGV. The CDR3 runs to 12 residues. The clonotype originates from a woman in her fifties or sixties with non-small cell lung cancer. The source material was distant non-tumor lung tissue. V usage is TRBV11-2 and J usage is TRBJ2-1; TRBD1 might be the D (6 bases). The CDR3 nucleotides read TGTACCAACAGCTTGGGACACAACCAGCAGTTCTTC. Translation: CTNSLGHNQQFF.